What follows are 6 T cell receptor beta chains derived from one specimen sequenced in a study of technical replicates of blood from several donors. Clones were read by immunoSEQ multiplex PCR, and TCRdb kept only the in-frame ones, dropping some. This table has tens of thousands of clones, approximately 94% appearing once. Sequencing was done on a sample of T cells isolated from PBMCs. Receptors originate from a human donor in good health.

DNA for the CDR3: TGTGCCAGCAGCGTGGATGGACAGCCAAATCAGCCCCAGCATTTT. Residues: CASSVDGQPNQPQHF. The V call is TRBV9, the J call TRBJ1-5; possible D gene TRBD1, 6 bases. CDR1 is SGDLS and CDR2 is YYNGEE in the germline V gene. V was clipped by 2 bases and J by 4 bases, with 13 bases between them. The CDR3 runs 15 residues.

J is TRBJ1-1 and V is TRBV5-4; D uncertain. Germline CDR1 is SGHNT and CDR2 is YYREEE (reference sequence). V was pared by 1 base and J by 1 base, with 5 bases between. The CDR3 has 13 amino acids. The CDR3 is CASSLLKNTEAFF. In DNA form, the CDR3 reads TGTGCCAGCAGCTTGCTTAAGAACACTGAAGCTTTCTTT.

V usage is TRBV4-1 and J usage is TRBJ1-5, with 8 bases fitting TRBD1. Germline V lookup: CDR1 MGHRA, CDR2 YSYEKL. The CDR3 spans 20 residues. The V gene end was trimmed by 4 bases and the J gene end by 6 bases; junction bases not matched to a gene: 23. The CDR3 here is CASSPLPGQALLGSGQPQHF. CDR3 nucleotides: TGCGCCAGCAGCCCCCTTCCGGGACAGGCTCTTCTAGGGAGTGGTCAGCCCCAGCATTTT.

The gene calls are TRBV7-9 and TRBJ2-7, with a weak D call TRBD1 (6 bases). This CDR3 is 11 amino acids long. V lost 6 bases and J 5 bases, leaving 8 bases between the germline ends. The germline V gene encodes CDR1 SEHNR and CDR2 FQNEAQ (reference sequence). CDR3 bases: TGTGCCAGCAGGGCAGGGGACGAGCAGTACTTC. It translates to CASRAGDEQYF.

V gene TRBV30 combines with J gene TRBJ1-2; unclear D gene. Germline V lookup: CDR1 GTSNPN, CDR2 SVGIG (reference sequence). The CDR3 has 19 residues. Trimming cost V 0 bases and J 8 bases, with 31 bases left between them. In DNA form, the CDR3 reads TGTGCCTGGAGTGTATCCGGGTATGAGGCCTCTATTTCGCGTCGGGGCTACACCTTC. Translation: CAWSVSGYEASISRRGYTF. Complete variable domain (other parts from reference TRBV30 and TRBJ1-2): SQTIHQWPATLVQPVGSPLSLECTVEGTSNPNLYWYRQAAGRGLQLLFYSVGIGQISSEVPQNLSASRPQDRQFILSSKKLLLSDSGFYLCAWSVSGYEASISRRGYTFGSGTRLTVV.

The chain recombines TRBV7-9 with TRBJ2-3; D is unclear. V lost 4 bases to trimming and J lost 4 bases, with 15 bases between them. The CDR3 contains 15 residues. CDR1 and CDR2 (germline): SEHNR, FQNEAQ (reference sequence). CDR3 sequence reads: CASSSYPLPADTQYF. DNA for the CDR3: TGTGCCAGCAGCTCATACCCGCTACCGGCAGATACGCAGTATTTT.